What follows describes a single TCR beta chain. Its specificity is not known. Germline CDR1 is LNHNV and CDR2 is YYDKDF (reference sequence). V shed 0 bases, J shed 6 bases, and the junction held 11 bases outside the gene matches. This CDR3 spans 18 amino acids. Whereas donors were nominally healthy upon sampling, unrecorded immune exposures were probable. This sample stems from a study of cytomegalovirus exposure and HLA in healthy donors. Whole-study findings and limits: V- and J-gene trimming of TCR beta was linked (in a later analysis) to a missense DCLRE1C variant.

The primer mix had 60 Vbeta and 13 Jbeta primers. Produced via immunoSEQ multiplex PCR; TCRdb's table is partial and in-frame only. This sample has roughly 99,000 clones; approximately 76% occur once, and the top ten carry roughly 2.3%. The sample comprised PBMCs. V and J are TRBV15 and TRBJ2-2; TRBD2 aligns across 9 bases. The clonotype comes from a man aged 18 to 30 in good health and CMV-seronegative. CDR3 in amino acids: CATSRDLGRGGLAGELFF. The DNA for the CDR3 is TGTGCCACCAGCAGAGATTTGGGGCGGGGGGGCTTGGCCGGGGAGCTGTTTTTT.